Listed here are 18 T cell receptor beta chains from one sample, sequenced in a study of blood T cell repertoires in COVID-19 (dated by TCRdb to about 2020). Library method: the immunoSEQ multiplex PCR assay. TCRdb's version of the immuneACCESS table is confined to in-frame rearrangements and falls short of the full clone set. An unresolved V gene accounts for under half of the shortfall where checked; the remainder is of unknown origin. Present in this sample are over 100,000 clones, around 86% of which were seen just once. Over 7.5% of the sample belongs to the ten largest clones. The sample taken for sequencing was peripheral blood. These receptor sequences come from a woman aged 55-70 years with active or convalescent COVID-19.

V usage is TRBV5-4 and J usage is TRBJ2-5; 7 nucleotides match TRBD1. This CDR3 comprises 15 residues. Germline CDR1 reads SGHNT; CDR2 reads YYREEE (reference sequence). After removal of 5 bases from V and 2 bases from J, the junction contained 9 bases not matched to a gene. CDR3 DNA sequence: TGTGCCAGCAGTAGAGGACAGGCGACACAAGAGACCCAGTACTTC. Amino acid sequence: CASSRGQATQETQYF. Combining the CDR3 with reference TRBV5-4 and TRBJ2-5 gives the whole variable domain ETGVTQSPTHLIKTRGQQVTLRCSSQSGHNTVSWYQQALGQGPQFIFQYYREEENGRGNFPPRFSGLQFPNYSSELNVNALELDDSALYLCASSRGQATQETQYFGPGTRLLVL.

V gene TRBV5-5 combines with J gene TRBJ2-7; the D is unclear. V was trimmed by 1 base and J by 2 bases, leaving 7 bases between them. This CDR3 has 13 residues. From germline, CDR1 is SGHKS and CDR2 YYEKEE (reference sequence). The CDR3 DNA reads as TGTGCCAGCAGCTTGACTATTCCCTACGAGCAGTACTTC. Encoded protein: CASSLTIPYEQYF.

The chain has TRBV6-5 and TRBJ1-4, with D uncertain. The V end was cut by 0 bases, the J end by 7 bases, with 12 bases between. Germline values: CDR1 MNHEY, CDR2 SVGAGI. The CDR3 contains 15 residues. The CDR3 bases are TGTGCCAGCAGTTACTCCGGGGTCCCTTTTGAAAAACTGTTTTTT. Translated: CASSYSGVPFEKLFF.

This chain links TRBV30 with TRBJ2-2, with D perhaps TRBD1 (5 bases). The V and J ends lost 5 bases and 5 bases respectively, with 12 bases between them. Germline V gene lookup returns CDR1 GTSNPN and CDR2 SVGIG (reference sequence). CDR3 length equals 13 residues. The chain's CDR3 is CAWDKGLTGELFF. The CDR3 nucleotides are TGTGCCTGGGATAAGGGGTTGACCGGGGAGCTGTTTTTT. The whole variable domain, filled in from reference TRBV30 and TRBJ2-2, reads SQTIHQWPATLVQPVGSPLSLECTVEGTSNPNLYWYRQAAGRGLQLLFYSVGIGQISSEVPQNLSASRPQDRQFILSSKKLLLSDSGFYLCAWDKGLTGELFFGEGSRLTVL.

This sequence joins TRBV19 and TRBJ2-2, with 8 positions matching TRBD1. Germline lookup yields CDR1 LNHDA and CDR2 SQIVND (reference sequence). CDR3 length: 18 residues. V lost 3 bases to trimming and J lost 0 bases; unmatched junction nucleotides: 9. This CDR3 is CASSIGQWGQANTGELFF. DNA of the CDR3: TGTGCCAGTAGTATCGGTCAATGGGGACAGGCGAACACCGGGGAGCTGTTTTTT.

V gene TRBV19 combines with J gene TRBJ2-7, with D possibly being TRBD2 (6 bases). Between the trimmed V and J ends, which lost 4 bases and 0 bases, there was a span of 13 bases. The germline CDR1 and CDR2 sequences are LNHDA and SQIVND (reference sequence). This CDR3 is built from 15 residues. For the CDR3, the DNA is TGTGCCAGTAGTACCCCGGGACTGAGCTCCTACGAGCAGTACTTC. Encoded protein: CASSTPGLSSYEQYF.

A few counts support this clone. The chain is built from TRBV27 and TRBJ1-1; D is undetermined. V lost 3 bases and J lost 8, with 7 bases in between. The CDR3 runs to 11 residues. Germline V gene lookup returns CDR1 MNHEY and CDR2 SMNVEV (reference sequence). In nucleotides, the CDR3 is TGTGCCAGCAGTTTCCCACTGGAAGCTTTCTTT. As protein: CASSFPLEAFF.

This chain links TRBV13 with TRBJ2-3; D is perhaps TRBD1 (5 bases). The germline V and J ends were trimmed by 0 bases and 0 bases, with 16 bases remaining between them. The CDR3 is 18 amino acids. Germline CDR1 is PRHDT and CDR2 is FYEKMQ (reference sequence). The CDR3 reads CASSLGIGFDSSTDTQYF. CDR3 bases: TGTGCCAGCAGCTTAGGAATCGGGTTTGACAGTAGCACAGATACGCAGTATTTT.

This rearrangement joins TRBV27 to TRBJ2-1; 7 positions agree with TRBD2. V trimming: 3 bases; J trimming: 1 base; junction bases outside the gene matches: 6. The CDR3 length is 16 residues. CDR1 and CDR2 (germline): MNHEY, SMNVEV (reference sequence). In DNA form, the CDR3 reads TGTGCCAGCAGTTTCTCGGCGGGGGAATCCTACAATGAGCAGTTCTTC. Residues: CASSFSAGESYNEQFF.

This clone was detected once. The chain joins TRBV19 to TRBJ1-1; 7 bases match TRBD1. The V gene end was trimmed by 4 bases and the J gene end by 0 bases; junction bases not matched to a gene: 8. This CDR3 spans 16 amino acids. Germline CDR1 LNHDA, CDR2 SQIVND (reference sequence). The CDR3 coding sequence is TGTGCCAGTAGTACACCGAGACAGGGCTTGAACACTGAAGCTTTCTTT. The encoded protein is CASSTPRQGLNTEAFF.

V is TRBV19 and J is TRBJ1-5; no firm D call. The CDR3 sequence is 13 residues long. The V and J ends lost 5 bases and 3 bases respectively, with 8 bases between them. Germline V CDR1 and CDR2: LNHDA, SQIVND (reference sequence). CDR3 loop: CASSSENNQPQHF. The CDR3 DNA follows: TGTGCCAGTAGTTCCGAGAACAATCAGCCCCAGCATTTT.

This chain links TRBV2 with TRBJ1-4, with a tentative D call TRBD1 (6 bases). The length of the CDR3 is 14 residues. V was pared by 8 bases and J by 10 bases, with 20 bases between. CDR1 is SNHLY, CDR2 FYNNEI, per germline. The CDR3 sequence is CASGGHVTPPKLFF. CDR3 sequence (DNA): TGTGCCAGCGGGGGACATGTCACCCCCCCAAAACTGTTTTTT.

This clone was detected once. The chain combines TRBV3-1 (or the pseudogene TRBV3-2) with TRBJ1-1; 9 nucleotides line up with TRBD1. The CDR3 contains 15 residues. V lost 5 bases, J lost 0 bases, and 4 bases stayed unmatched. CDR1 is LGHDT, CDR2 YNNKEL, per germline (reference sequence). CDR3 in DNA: TGTGCCAGCAGCGGACAGGGGCAAGTGAACACTGAAGCTTTCTTT. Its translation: CASSGQGQVNTEAFF.

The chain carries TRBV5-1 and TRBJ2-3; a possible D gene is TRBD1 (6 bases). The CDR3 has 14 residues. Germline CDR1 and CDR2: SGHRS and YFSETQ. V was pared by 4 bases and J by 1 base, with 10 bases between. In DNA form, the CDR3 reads TGCGCCAGCAGCCTGTGGACAGGCACAGATACGCAGTATTTT. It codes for CASSLWTGTDTQYF.

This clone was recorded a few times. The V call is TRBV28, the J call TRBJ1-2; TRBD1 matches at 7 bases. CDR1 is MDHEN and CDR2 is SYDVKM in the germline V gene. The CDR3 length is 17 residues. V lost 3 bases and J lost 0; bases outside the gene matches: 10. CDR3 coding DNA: TGTGCCAGCAGTTTCGGGAGATTGGGACAGTCTAACTATGGCTACACCTTC. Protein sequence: CASSFGRLGQSNYGYTF.

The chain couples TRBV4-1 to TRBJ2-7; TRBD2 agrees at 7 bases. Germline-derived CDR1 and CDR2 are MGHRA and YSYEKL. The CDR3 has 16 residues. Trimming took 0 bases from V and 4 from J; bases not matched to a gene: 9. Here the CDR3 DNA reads TGCGCCAGCAGCCAAGACGCCGCTAGCGGATCTTACGAGCAGTACTTC. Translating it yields CASSQDAASGSYEQYF.

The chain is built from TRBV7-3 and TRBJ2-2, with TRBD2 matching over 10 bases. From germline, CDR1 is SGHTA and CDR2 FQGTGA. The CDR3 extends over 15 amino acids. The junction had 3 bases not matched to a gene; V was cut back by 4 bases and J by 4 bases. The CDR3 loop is CASSSSGSSTGELFF. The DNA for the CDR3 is TGTGCCAGCAGCTCTAGCGGGAGTAGCACCGGGGAGCTGTTTTTT.

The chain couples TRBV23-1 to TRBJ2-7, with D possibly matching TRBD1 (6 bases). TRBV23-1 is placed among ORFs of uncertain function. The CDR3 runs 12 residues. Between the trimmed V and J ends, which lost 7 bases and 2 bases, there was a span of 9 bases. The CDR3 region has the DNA TGCGCCAGCAAGGGGGTCGCCTACGAGCAGTACGTC. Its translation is CASKGVAYEQYV.